This record looks at one T cell receptor beta chain sequence and its context. Its cognate antigen is unknown. TCRdb keeps only in-frame clones here, not all; method: immunoSEQ multiplex PCR. The sample consists of some 95,000 clones, roughly 90% of them appearing once. CDR1 and CDR2 (germline): MNHEY, SMNVEV (reference sequence). The ends were cut back, 4 bases at V and 0 bases at J, with 18 bases in the middle. The CDR3 contains 17 residues. The source of the sample is a study of T cell responses to AZD1222 COVID-19 vaccine. Study-wide results and limits: Repertoires in all cases were sampled only once the peak T cell response had passed. Donors were largely white British and mainly female; clonal diversity was possibly underestimated. Targeting of unmutated variant regions was reportedly seen in nearly half of spike-specific TCRs.

The TCR originated in an adult in good health. The sample consisted of peripheral blood, taken on day 0 of MenACWY control vaccination. The gene calls are TRBV27 and TRBJ1-2; D gene uncertain. Written as DNA, the CDR3 is TGTGCCAGCAGTTCCCCCCCCGCGCGGCGAGCTAACTATGGCTACACCTTC. It encodes CASSSPPARRANYGYTF.